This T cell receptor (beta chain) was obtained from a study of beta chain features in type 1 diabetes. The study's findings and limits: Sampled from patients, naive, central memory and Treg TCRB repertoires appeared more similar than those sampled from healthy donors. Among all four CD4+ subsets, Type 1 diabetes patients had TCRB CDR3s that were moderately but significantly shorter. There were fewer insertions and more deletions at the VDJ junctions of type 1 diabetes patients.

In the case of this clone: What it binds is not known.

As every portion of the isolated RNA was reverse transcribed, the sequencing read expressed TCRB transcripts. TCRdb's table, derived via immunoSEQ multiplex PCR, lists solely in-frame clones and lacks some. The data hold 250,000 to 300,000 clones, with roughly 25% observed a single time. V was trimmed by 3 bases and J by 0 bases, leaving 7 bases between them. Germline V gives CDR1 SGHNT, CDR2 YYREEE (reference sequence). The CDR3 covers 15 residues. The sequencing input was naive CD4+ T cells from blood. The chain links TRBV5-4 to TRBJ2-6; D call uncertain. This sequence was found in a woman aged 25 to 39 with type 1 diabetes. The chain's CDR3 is CASSSRSSGANVLTF. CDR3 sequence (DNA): TGTGCCAGCAGCTCTCGTAGCTCTGGGGCCAACGTCCTGACTTTC.